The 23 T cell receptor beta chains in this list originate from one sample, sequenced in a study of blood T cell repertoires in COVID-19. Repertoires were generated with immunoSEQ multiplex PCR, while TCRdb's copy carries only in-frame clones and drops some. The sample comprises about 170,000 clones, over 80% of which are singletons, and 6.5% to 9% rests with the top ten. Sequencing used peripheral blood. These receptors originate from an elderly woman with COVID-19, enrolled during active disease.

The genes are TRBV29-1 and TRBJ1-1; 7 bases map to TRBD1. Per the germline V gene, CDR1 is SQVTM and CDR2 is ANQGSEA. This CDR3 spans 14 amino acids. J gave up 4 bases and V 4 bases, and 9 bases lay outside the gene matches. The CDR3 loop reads CSVAPDRVGTEAFF. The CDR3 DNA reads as TGCAGCGTTGCCCCAGACAGGGTTGGCACTGAAGCTTTCTTT.

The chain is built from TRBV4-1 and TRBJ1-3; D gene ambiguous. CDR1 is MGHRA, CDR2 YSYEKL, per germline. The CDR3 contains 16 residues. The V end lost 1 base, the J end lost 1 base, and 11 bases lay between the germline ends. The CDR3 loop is CASSQAIGVSGNTIYF. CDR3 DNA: TGCGCCAGCAGCCAAGCAATCGGAGTTTCTGGAAACACCATATATTTT.

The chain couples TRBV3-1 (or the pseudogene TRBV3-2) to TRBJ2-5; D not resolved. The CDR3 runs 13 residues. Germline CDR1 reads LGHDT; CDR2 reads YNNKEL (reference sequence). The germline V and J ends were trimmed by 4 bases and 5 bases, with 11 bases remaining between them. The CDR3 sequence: CASSPGHGETQYF. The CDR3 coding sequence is TGTGCCAGCAGCCCTGGGCATGGGGAGACCCAGTACTTC.

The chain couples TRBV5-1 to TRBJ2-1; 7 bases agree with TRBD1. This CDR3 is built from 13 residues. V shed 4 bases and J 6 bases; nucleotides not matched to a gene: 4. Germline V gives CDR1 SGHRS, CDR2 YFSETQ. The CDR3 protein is CASSEGQLNEQFF. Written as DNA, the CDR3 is TGCGCCAGCAGCGAGGGACAGCTCAATGAGCAGTTCTTC.

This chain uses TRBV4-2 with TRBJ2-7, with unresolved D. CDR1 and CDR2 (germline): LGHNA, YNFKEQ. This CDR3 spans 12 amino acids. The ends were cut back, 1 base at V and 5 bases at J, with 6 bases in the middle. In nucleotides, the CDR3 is TGTGCCAGCAGCCAAGTAGTCCACGAGCAGTACTTC. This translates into CASSQVVHEQYF.

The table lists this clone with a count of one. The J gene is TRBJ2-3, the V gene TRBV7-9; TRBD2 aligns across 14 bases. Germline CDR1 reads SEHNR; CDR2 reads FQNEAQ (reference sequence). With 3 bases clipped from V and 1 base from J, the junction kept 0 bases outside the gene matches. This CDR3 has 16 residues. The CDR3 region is CASSLGLAGGTDTQYF. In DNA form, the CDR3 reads TGTGCCAGCAGCTTGGGACTAGCGGGGGGCACAGATACGCAGTATTTT.

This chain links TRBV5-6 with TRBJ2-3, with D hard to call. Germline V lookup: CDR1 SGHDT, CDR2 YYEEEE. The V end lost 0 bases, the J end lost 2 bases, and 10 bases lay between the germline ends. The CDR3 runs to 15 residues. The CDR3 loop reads CASSLGALFTDTQYF. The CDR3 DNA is TGTGCCAGCAGCTTGGGCGCCCTATTCACAGATACGCAGTATTTT.

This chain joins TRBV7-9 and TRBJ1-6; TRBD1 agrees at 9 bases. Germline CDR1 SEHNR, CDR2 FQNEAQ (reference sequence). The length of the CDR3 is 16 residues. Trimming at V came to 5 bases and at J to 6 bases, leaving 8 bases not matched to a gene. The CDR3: CASSLPGQGFNSPLHF. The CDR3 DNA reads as TGTGCCAGCAGCCTACCAGGACAGGGGTTTAATTCACCCCTCCACTTT.

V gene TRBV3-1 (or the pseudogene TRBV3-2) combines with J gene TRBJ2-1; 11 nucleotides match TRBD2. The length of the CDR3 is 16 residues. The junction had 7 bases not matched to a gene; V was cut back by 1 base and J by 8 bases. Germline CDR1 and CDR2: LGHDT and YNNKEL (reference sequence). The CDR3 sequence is CASSQGTSGGQYEQFF. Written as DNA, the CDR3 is TGTGCCAGCAGCCAAGGAACTAGCGGGGGCCAGTATGAGCAGTTCTTC.

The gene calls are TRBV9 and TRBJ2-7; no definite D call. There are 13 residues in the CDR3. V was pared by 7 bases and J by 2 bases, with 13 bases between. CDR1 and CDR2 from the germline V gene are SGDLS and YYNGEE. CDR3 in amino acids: CASSLTPTYEQYF. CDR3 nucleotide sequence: TGTGCCAGCTCCCTAACCCCCACCTACGAGCAGTACTTC.

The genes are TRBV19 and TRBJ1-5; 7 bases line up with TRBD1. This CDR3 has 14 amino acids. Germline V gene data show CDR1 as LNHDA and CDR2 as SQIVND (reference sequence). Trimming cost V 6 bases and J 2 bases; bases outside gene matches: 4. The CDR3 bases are TGTGCCAGTAGCGAGACAGGGCGCAATCAGCCCCAGCATTTT. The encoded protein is CASSETGRNQPQHF.

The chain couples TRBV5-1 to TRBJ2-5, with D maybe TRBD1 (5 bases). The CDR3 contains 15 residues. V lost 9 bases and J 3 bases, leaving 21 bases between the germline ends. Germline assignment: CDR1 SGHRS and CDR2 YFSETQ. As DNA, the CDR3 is TGCGCCACCGCCGAGCAGGGCCCGTGGGAAGAGACCCAGTACTTC. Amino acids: CATAEQGPWEETQYF.

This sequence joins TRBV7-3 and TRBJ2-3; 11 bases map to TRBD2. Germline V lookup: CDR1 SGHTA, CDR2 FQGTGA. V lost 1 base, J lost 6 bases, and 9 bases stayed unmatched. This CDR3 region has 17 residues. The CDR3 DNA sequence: TGTGCCAGCAGCTTAAGTCGCCTAGCGGGAGGAGCGGATACGCAGTATTTT. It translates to CASSLSRLAGGADTQYF.

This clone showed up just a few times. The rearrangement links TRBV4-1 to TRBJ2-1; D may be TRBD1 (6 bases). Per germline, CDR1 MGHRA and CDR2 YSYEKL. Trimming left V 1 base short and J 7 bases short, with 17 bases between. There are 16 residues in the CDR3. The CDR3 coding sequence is TGCGCCAGCAGCCAAGCCCCTCCTGGGGGCCGGAATGAGCAGTTCTTC. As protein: CASSQAPPGGRNEQFF.

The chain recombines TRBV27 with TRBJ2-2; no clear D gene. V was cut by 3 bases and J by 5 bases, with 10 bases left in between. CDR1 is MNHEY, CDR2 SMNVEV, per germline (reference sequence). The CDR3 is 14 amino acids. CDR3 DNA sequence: TGTGCCAGCAGTTTCGACACCCCGACCGGGGAGCTGTTTTTT. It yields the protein CASSFDTPTGELFF.

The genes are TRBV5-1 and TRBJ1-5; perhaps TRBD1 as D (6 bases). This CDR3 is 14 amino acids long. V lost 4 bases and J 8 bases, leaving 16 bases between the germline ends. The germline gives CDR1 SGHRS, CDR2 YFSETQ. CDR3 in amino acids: CASSRDNTGEPQHF. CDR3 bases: TGCGCCAGCAGCCGGGACAACACTGGAGAGCCCCAGCATTTT.

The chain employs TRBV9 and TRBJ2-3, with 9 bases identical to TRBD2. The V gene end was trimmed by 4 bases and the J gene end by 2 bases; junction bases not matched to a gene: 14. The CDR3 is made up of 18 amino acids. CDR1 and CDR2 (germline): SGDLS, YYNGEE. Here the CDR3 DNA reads TGTGCCAGCAGCTCCCGACTCCTCGGGACTAGCCCCACAGATACGCAGTATTTT. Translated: CASSSRLLGTSPTDTQYF.

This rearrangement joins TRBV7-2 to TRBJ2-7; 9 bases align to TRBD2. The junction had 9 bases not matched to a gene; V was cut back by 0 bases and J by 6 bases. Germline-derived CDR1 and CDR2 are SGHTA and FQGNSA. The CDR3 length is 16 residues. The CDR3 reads CASSLAGRLAGSEQYF. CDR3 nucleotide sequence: TGTGCCAGCAGCTTAGCGGGCCGGCTAGCGGGGTCCGAGCAGTACTTC.

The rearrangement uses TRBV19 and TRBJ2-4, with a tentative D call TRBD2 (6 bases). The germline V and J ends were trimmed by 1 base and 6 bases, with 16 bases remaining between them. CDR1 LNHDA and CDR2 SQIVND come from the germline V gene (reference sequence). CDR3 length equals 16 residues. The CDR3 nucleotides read TGTGCCAGTAGTATAGGGTCGCGGGGCTTGGGAAACATTCAGTACTTC. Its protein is CASSIGSRGLGNIQYF.

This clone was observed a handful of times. The DNA for the CDR3 is TGTGCCACAACTGGGCAGGCGGGTGAAAAACTGTTTTTT. It codes for CATTGQAGEKLFF. The chain combines TRBV2 with TRBJ1-4; D unclear. The V end was cut by 10 bases, the J end by 7 bases, with 16 bases between. This CDR3 is 13 amino acids long. CDR1 and CDR2 from the germline V gene are SNHLY and FYNNEI. The full variable domain, with the rest looked up from reference TRBV2 and TRBJ1-4, is EPEVTQTPSHQVTQMGQEVILRCVPISNHLYFYWYRQILGQKVEFLVSFYNNEISEKSEIFDDQFSVERPDGSNFTLKIRSTKLEDSAMYFCATTGQAGEKLFFGSGTQLSVL.

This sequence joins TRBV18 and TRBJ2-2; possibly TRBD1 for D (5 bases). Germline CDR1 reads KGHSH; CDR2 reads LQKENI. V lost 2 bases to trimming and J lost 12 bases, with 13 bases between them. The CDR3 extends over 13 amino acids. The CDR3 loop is CASSPVEQVKLFF. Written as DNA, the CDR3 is TGTGCCAGCTCACCAGTGGAACAGGTGAAGCTGTTTTTT.

This chain's CDR3 is CSASWSSGGWDTQYF. DNA of the CDR3: TGCAGTGCTAGTTGGTCTAGCGGGGGGTGGGATACGCAGTATTTT. This chain joins TRBV20-1 and TRBJ2-3, with TRBD2 identical over 11 bases. Germline V gene lookup returns CDR1 DFQATT and CDR2 SNEGSKA (reference sequence). The J segment lost 6 bases and the V segment lost 3 bases, leaving 8 bases of the junction unmatched. This CDR3 is built from 15 residues.

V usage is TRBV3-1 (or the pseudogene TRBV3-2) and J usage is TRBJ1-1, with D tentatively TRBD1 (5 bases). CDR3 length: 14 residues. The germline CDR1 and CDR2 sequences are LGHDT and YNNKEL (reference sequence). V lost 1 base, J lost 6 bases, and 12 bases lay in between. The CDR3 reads CASSQAGTAAEAFF. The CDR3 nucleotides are TGTGCCAGCAGCCAAGCCGGGACTGCCGCTGAAGCTTTCTTT.